This entry lists 3 T cell receptor beta chains sequenced from one sample in a study of vaccination and CD4 T cells after COVID-19. Time point described: late sampling 161 to 241 days after vaccination in a few convalescent patients. The treatment here: approximately nine-day PBMC culture with coronavirus spike peptide pools or control peptides (ViraFEST assay). Antigen specificity for these receptors is unknown. Sequencing of the DNA from cultured CD4+ T cells was carried out with the Oncomine TCR Beta short-read assay. MiXCR was run by TCRdb on the PCR reads, yielding one entry per CDR3 protein. The repertoire consists of tens of thousands of distinct CDR3 sequences, with 30% to 35% occurring once and the leading ten covering about 10%. The source material was CD4+ T cells from blood, cultured in vitro, sampled about 7 months after SARS-CoV-2 vaccination. These receptors originate from a human donor who had recovered from COVID-19.

The rearrangement links TRBV24-1 to TRBJ2-1, with TRBD1 as a possible D gene (7 bases). Germline V gives CDR1 KGHDR, CDR2 SFDVKD. The CDR3 covers 17 residues. V dropped 3 bases and J dropped 4 bases, with 18 bases sitting between them. The CDR3 sequence: CATSDQTGEGRYNEQFF. The DNA for the CDR3 is TGTGCCACCAGTGATCAAACAGGGGAAGGGAGGTACAATGAGCAGTTCTTC.

The V call is TRBV24-1, the J call TRBJ1-2; D is undetermined. This CDR3 has 15 residues. Trimming took 4 bases from V and 9 from J, leaving 20 bases between them. Germline V lookup: CDR1 KGHDR, CDR2 SFDVKD. The CDR3 spells CATSDPGSTAESYTF. Written as DNA, the CDR3 is TGTGCCACCAGTGACCCGGGGAGCACAGCGGAAAGCTACACCTTC.

This clonotype was counted only a few times. The chain carries TRBV6-1 and TRBJ2-5; tentatively, D is TRBD1 (5 bases). The CDR3 runs 16 residues. Trimming took 2 bases from V and 2 from J, leaving 15 bases between them. Germline V gene data show CDR1 as MNHNS and CDR2 as SASEGT. The CDR3 sequence is CASSERKTVAQETQYF. CDR3 in DNA: TGTGCCAGCAGTGAAAGAAAGACAGTCGCTCAAGAGACCCAGTACTTC.